Sequencing of this TCR beta chain was carried out in a study of blood T cell repertoires in COVID-19. The overall study: Acute and convalescent COVID-19 samples came from the United States, Italy and Spain. T cells, B-cell-depleted T cells, or PBMCs supplied cDNA or gDNA.

In the authors' methods: Researchers report that nucleated cell counts were estimated from reference gene primer amplification. Repertoires were generated with immunoSEQ multiplex PCR, while TCRdb's copy carries only in-frame clones and drops some. Clonal size and the V and J genes are those of that table, whereas D and trimming came from the DNA. Counted here are about 280,000 clones, 89% occurring once; the ten biggest clones make up under 2.5%. This CDR3 has 14 amino acids. CDR1 and CDR2 from the germline V gene are MNHEY and SVGAGI. The germline V and J ends were trimmed by 7 bases and 2 bases, with 14 bases remaining between them. The count of this clone is one.

The specimen sequenced was peripheral blood. The chain links TRBV6-5 to TRBJ1-2; perhaps TRBD1 as D (6 bases). The sequence came from a middle-aged man with acute or convalescent COVID-19. CDR3 DNA sequence: TGTGCCAGCACCCCAGGGGAAGCCAACTATGGCTACACCTTC. As protein: CASTPGEANYGYTF.